A selection of T cell receptor beta chains follows, all from one sample in a study of cytomegalovirus exposure and HLA in healthy donors. Measured with immunoSEQ multiplex PCR; TCRdb has only the in-frame clones, and not every one. The data contain about 240,000 clones, more than 75% of them singletons. What was sequenced was PBMCs. These receptors were taken from a woman younger than 45 in good health and CMV-seropositive. The CDR3 runs from the conserved cysteine through the conserved F or W. D genes are given only for firm matches. Clone size, where shown, is once, few, many, or a class for clones that have expanded.

TRBV6-1,TRBJ2-1,TRBD2,.,CASSEAGREGEQFF,TGTGCCAGCAGTGAAGCAGGGCGGGAGGGTGAGCAGTTCTTC
TRBV29-1,TRBJ2-1,.,.,CSAGTYNEQFF,TGCAGCGCCGGGACATACAATGAGCAGTTCTTC
TRBV27,TRBJ2-7,.,few,CASSLFGGRIDEQYF,TGTGCCAGCAGTTTATTCGGGGGGCGCATCGACGAGCAGTACTTC
TRBV9,TRBJ2-2,TRBD2,.,CASSPIAAEREGQAGELFF,TGTGCCAGCAGCCCCATCGCAGCGGAGCGGGAGGGACAAGCCGGGGAGCTGTTTTTT
TRBV7-3,TRBJ1-1,.,.,CASSLIKGTEAFF,TGTGCCAGCAGCTTAATCAAGGGGACTGAAGCTTTCTTT
TRBV27,TRBJ2-3,TRBD2,.,CASSFVAGGTDTQYF,TGTGCCAGCAGTTTTGTAGCGGGAGGTACAGATACGCAGTATTTT
TRBV5-4,TRBJ2-5,TRBD1,.,CASSMTGDETQYF,TGTGCCAGCAGCATGACAGGGGACGAGACCCAGTACTTC
TRBV27,TRBJ2-7,TRBD2,.,CASSLTGTSGYEQYF,TGTGCCAGCAGTTTAACCGGGACTAGCGGCTACGAGCAGTACTTC
TRBV19,TRBJ2-7,TRBD1,.,CASSIGQGIYEQYF,TGTGCCAGTAGTATTGGACAGGGTATCTACGAGCAGTACTTC
TRBV28,TRBJ1-5,.,.,CASSATGQPQHF,TGTGCCAGCAGTGCCACAGGTCAGCCCCAGCATTTT
TRBV5-1,TRBJ1-2,TRBD1,once,CASSLPTGNDGYTF,TGCGCCAGCAGCTTACCGACAGGGAACGATGGCTACACCTTC
TRBV11-2,TRBJ2-3,TRBD2,.,CASSLHRTSGSTDTQYF,TGTGCCAGCAGCTTACACCGGACTAGCGGCAGCACAGATACGCAGTATTTT
TRBV6-5,TRBJ2-7,.,.,CASSYSSQTYEQYF,TGTGCCAGCAGTTACTCTTCACAGACCTACGAGCAGTACTTC
TRBV30,TRBJ1-2,.,.,CAWSDRTVYGYTF,TGTGCCTGGAGCGACAGGACAGTTTATGGCTACACCTTC
TRBV5-1,TRBJ1-2,.,once,CASSLGAARTF,TGCGCCAGCAGCCTGGGGGCCGCGCGCACCTTC
TRBV6-4,TRBJ1-1,.,.,CASSPERNTEAFF,TGTGCCAGCAGTCCAGAACGGAACACTGAAGCTTTCTTT
TRBV10-1,TRBJ2-3,TRBD2,.,CASSEWTSRQIKRFSADTQYF,TGCGCCAGCAGTGAGTGGACTAGCAGACAAATCAAGCGATTCTCCGCAGATACGCAGTATTTT
TRBV19,TRBJ1-3,TRBD1,once,CASSIKGQVPGNTIYF,TGTGCCAGTAGTATAAAGGGACAGGTTCCTGGAAACACCATATATTTT
TRBV14,TRBJ2-7,TRBD1,few,CASSQAGTGPFYEQYF,TGTGCCAGCAGCCAAGCCGGGACAGGGCCTTTCTACGAGCAGTACTTC
TRBV5-1,TRBJ2-1,TRBD1,.,CASGNPRDRGLNEQFF,TGCGCCAGCGGAAACCCACGGGACAGGGGGCTCAATGAGCAGTTCTTC
TRBV6-5,TRBJ2-1,.,.,CASSPRQGGDEQFF,TGTGCCAGCAGTCCGCGGCAGGGGGGCGATGAGCAGTTCTTC
TRBV29-1,TRBJ1-1,.,.,CSGSTGVTEAFF,TGCAGCGGTTCGACAGGCGTGACTGAAGCTTTCTTT
TRBV18,TRBJ2-1,.,.,CASSPRRQVIGNEQFF,TGTGCCAGCTCACCAAGGAGACAGGTGATCGGCAATGAGCAGTTCTTC
TRBV19,TRBJ1-3,.,.,CASGTLTFSGNTIYF,TGTGCCAGTGGGACACTAACCTTCTCTGGAAACACCATATATTTT
TRBV6-1,TRBJ2-7,.,.,CASSDSLSRGYEQYF,TGTGCCAGCAGTGACAGTCTCAGCCGGGGCTACGAGCAGTACTTC
TRBV6-5,TRBJ1-1,TRBD1,once,CASKEAGTGNTEAFF,TGTGCCAGTAAGGAAGCCGGGACAGGGAACACTGAAGCTTTCTTT
TRBV5-1,TRBJ1-4,TRBD1,once,CASSSQGAPNEKLFF,TGCGCCAGCAGCTCACAGGGGGCGCCCAATGAAAAACTGTTTTTT
TRBV5-6,TRBJ1-1,TRBD1,.,CASSVGQGLMNTEAFF,TGTGCCAGCAGCGTGGGACAGGGCCTAATGAACACTGAAGCTTTCTTT
TRBV30,TRBJ1-3,TRBD1,.,CACPTGEENTIYF,TGTGCCTGCCCAACAGGGGAGGAAAACACCATATATTTT
TRBV9,TRBJ2-6,.,.,CASSAGSSGANVLTF,TGTGCCAGCAGCGCGGGGAGCTCTGGGGCCAACGTCCTGACTTTC
TRBV9,TRBJ2-1,.,.,CASSVDYLDWYNEQFF,TGTGCCAGCAGCGTAGATTATCTAGATTGGTACAATGAGCAGTTCTTC
TRBV28,TRBJ2-3,TRBD2,.,CASSFVLAGASTDTQYF,TGTGCCAGCAGTTTTGTTCTAGCGGGGGCTAGCACAGATACGCAGTATTTT